The 5 T cell receptor beta chains presented below share a single source sample, sequenced in a study of response to subunit inactivated influenza vaccine. TCRdb re-derived calls from the RT-PCR reads in MiXCR, one entry per CDR3 protein. The sample includes some 480,000 distinct CDR3 sequences, approximately 11% of them seen just once. The sequencing here drew on PBMCs from blood, taken about 6 weeks after vaccination. The receptors derive from a man aged 45-65 years who received an inactivated influenza vaccine.

This clonotype showed up just a few times. The chain combines TRBV5-1 with TRBJ2-6; 10 nucleotides agree with TRBD1. Per germline, CDR1 SGHRS and CDR2 YFSETQ. CDR3 length equals 17 residues. With 5 bases clipped from V and 2 bases from J, the junction kept 7 bases outside the gene matches. In DNA, the CDR3 is TGCGCCAGCAGTCGCGGGACAGGGGTTCCTGGGGCCAACGTCCTGACTTTC. It encodes CASSRGTGVPGANVLTF.

This chain connects TRBV3-1 to TRBJ1-1; TRBD1 matches 10 bases. CDR3 length: 14 amino acids. Germline V gene lookup returns CDR1 LGHDT and CDR2 YNNKEL (reference sequence). Unmatched junction bases numbered 3, after V lost 4 bases and J lost 4 bases. CDR3 coding DNA: TGTGCCAGCAGCCTCGGGACAGGGGTCACTGAAGCTTTCTTT. Amino acid sequence: CASSLGTGVTEAFF.

This sequence joins TRBV5-8 and TRBJ2-5; 8 bases map to TRBD1. The length of the CDR3 is 15 residues. Looked up from germline, CDR1 is SGHTS and CDR2 is YDEGEE. V lost 4 bases, J lost 3 bases, and 8 bases stayed unmatched. CDR3 region: CASSRDRGGEETQYF. CDR3 sequence (DNA): TGTGCCAGCAGCCGAGACAGGGGCGGTGAAGAGACCCAGTACTTC.

The chain uses TRBV6-5 and TRBJ2-7; D is undetermined. Deletions cut 0 bases from V and 3 bases from J, with 9 bases between. Germline CDR1 is MNHEY and CDR2 is SVGAGI. The CDR3 is 14 amino acids. The CDR3 protein is CASSYSGNVYEQYF. The DNA of the CDR3 is TGTGCCAGCAGTTACTCAGGAAACGTCTACGAGCAGTACTTC.

This clonotype was found a few times. J is TRBJ2-2 and V is TRBV24-1, with TRBD1 matching over 7 bases. Trimming took 3 bases from V and 6 from J; bases not matched to a gene: 9. The CDR3 runs 16 residues. The V gene's germline CDR1 is KGHDR and CDR2 SFDVKD. The CDR3 is CATSDPRVQGAGELFF. CDR3 nucleotides: TGTGCCACCAGTGATCCCCGCGTCCAGGGGGCCGGGGAGCTGTTTTTT.